The 22 T cell receptor beta chains below were found in one sample sequenced in a study of blood T cell repertoires in COVID-19 (dated by TCRdb to between 2020 and 2021). Library prep was done by the immunoSEQ multiplex PCR assay. Sourced from immuneACCESS, this table was stored by TCRdb with only in-frame sequences that have V and J called. A share of the clones is absent; for the studies checked, an unresolved V gene accounts for under half, and the remainder has no known explanation. The sample table shows 110,000 to 150,000 clones, and just under 80% are seen once. The top ten clones comprise about 1.8% of the sample. Sample: peripheral blood. The receptor set was obtained from a woman aged 55-69 years with acute or convalescent COVID-19.

This clone was counted only a few times. The chain recombines TRBV7-6 with TRBJ1-5; D is perhaps TRBD1 (5 bases). In germline, CDR1 is SGHVS, CDR2 FNYEAQ. Trimming removed 5 bases at V and 6 bases at J, with 23 bases between. The CDR3 runs 17 residues. The CDR3 nucleotides are TGTGCCAGCAGCCCCCTCGGCGGGGGGGGGTTGAGTCAGCCCCAGCATTTT. It specifies CASSPLGGGGLSQPQHF.

The V call is TRBV7-2, the J call TRBJ2-7; D gene ambiguous. The V end was cut by 1 base, the J end by 3 bases, with 7 bases between. The germline gives CDR1 SGHTA, CDR2 FQGNSA. CDR3 length equals 13 residues. CDR3 region: CASSLVSFYEQYF. CDR3 bases: TGTGCCAGCAGCTTAGTGTCCTTCTACGAGCAGTACTTC.

The chain employs TRBV5-1 and TRBJ2-2; tentative D call: TRBD1 (6 bases). The CDR3 is 15 residues long. CDR1 is SGHRS and CDR2 is YFSETQ in the germline V gene. Trimming took off 4 bases at V and 6 bases at J, with 16 bases between the two ends. DNA of the CDR3: TGCGCCAGCAGCCCGGACAGTCGAGTCCCCGGGGAGCTGTTTTTT. Its translation is CASSPDSRVPGELFF.

The chain recombines TRBV5-5 with TRBJ1-3, with TRBD1 as a possible D gene (6 bases). Germline V lookup: CDR1 SGHKS, CDR2 YYEKEE (reference sequence). V was shortened by 1 base and J by 5 bases, with 19 bases between the two germline ends. The CDR3 is 17 amino acids. The DNA of the CDR3 is TGTGCCAGCAGCTTGCATACTGACAGGCTAACGAGAAACACCATATATTTT. Its protein product is CASSLHTDRLTRNTIYF.

The V and J genes are TRBV6-1 and TRBJ2-1; 13 nucleotides match TRBD2. The V segment lost 6 bases and the J segment 8 bases; nucleotides outside the gene matches: 10. The CDR3 extends over 16 amino acids. Germline V lookup: CDR1 MNHNS, CDR2 SASEGT. In DNA form, the CDR3 reads TGTGCCAGCAGGGAACGACTAGCGGGAGGATCGGATGAGCAGTTCTTC. Its protein product is CASRERLAGGSDEQFF.

A single count supports this clone. Written as DNA, the CDR3 is TGTGCCAGCAGCCGCCCCGGGACAGGTTCGAACAATGAGCAGTTCTTC. This gives the protein CASSRPGTGSNNEQFF. The genes are TRBV16 and TRBJ2-1; 8 nucleotides align to TRBD1. CDR3 length: 16 amino acids. V gave up 4 bases and J gave up 5 bases; unmatched junction bases: 10. Germline V gene lookup returns CDR1 KGHSY and CDR2 FQNENV.

The chain links TRBV7-9 to TRBJ2-3; maybe TRBD2 (5 bases). The CDR3 is 14 residues long. V dropped 2 bases and J dropped 7 bases, with 13 bases sitting between them. CDR1 is SEHNR, CDR2 FQNEAQ, per germline (reference sequence). The CDR3 DNA is TGTGCCAGCAGCTTACCCGAGGGTCGTTATACGCAGTATTTT. Amino acids: CASSLPEGRYTQYF.

This chain connects TRBV6-4 to TRBJ1-1; possible D gene TRBD1, 6 bases. The CDR3 totals 14 residues. Germline V lookup: CDR1 MRHNA, CDR2 SNTAGT. Between the trimmed V and J ends, which lost 5 bases and 0 bases, there was a span of 10 bases. CDR3: CASSPDRLNTEAFF. DNA of the CDR3: TGTGCCAGCAGTCCGGACAGACTGAACACTGAAGCTTTCTTT.

The gene calls are TRBV7-6 and TRBJ2-7, with TRBD2 identical over 10 bases. Looked up from germline, CDR1 is SGHVS and CDR2 is FNYEAQ. The J segment lost 7 bases and the V segment lost 0 bases, leaving 9 bases of the junction unmatched. CDR3 length equals 16 residues. The CDR3: CASSLAASGSVGEQYF. CDR3 nucleotide sequence: TGTGCCAGCAGCTTAGCGGCTAGCGGGAGTGTCGGTGAGCAGTACTTC.

The chain recombines TRBV28 with TRBJ2-3; 8 nucleotides agree with TRBD2. The CDR3 sequence is 14 residues long. Germline CDR1 reads MDHEN; CDR2 reads SYDVKM. V shed 10 bases and J 4 bases; nucleotides not matched to a gene: 10. CDR3 coding DNA: TGTGCCACCGGCGGGACTAGGGTCTCAGATACGCAGTATTTT. Its protein product is CATGGTRVSDTQYF.

This clone appeared a single time. This chain connects TRBV13 to TRBJ2-7; 8 bases align to TRBD2. The length of the CDR3 is 15 residues. V was clipped by 0 bases and J by 2 bases; unmatched bases: 3. Germline V gene data show CDR1 as PRHDT and CDR2 as FYEKMQ (reference sequence). DNA of the CDR3: TGTGCCAGCAGCTTAGGGGCGGGAGGTCCCTACGAGCAGTACTTC. Translating it yields CASSLGAGGPYEQYF.

The chain uses TRBV19 and TRBJ1-2, with 9 bases that match TRBD1. Germline values: CDR1 LNHDA, CDR2 SQIVND (reference sequence). The junction had 11 bases not matched to a gene; V was cut back by 6 bases and J by 3 bases. The CDR3 runs to 16 residues. The CDR3 reads CASSLSGTGFDYGYTF. As DNA, the CDR3 is TGTGCCAGTAGCCTCTCCGGGACAGGGTTCGACTATGGCTACACCTTC.

This clone has just a few counts. The chain joins TRBV29-1 to TRBJ2-7; possible D gene TRBD2, 6 bases. Per the germline V gene, CDR1 is SQVTM and CDR2 is ANQGSEA. V was pared by 3 bases and J by 0 bases, with 12 bases between. The CDR3 contains 14 residues. The CDR3 here is CSVDSGGLSYEQYF. The CDR3 DNA reads TGCAGCGTTGATTCCGGGGGACTCTCCTACGAGCAGTACTTC.

CDR3 sequence (DNA): TGTGCCAGTAGTAAGGCGGGACTCTCCTACAATGAGCAGTTCTTC. Its translation: CASSKAGLSYNEQFF. V is TRBV19 and J is TRBJ2-1, with D possibly being TRBD2 (6 bases). CDR3 size: 15 residues. V was shortened by 4 bases and J by 0 bases, with 10 bases between the two germline ends. Germline values: CDR1 LNHDA, CDR2 SQIVND (reference sequence).

The DNA for the CDR3 is TGTGCCAGCAGCGTAGCTGGGACTAGCGGCATCTATGAGCAGTTCTTC. It codes for CASSVAGTSGIYEQFF. The chain is built from TRBV9 and TRBJ2-1; 11 bases agree with TRBD2. The germline V gene encodes CDR1 SGDLS and CDR2 YYNGEE. The ends lost 0 bases at V and 8 bases at J; junction bases unmatched: 7. The CDR3 consists of 16 residues.

V gene TRBV6-5 combines with J gene TRBJ2-5, with a tentative D call TRBD1 (6 bases). Trimming left V 6 bases short and J 7 bases short, with 18 bases between. In germline, CDR1 is MNHEY, CDR2 SVGAGI. The CDR3 sequence is 14 residues long. The CDR3: CASRRGYRDGTQYF. In nucleotides, the CDR3 is TGTGCCAGCAGAAGGGGATACAGGGATGGGACCCAGTACTTC.

The genes are TRBV30 and TRBJ2-3; D is unresolved. V was cut by 4 bases and J by 2 bases, with 7 bases left in between. CDR1 and CDR2 from the germline V gene are GTSNPN and SVGIG (reference sequence). The CDR3 has 12 amino acids. The CDR3 nucleotides are TGTGCCTGGAAAGACAACACAGATACGCAGTATTTT. Amino acids: CAWKDNTDTQYF.

The chain links TRBV28 to TRBJ1-1; 9 nucleotides agree with TRBD1. With 5 bases clipped from V and 10 bases from J, the junction kept 11 bases outside the gene matches. The germline V gene encodes CDR1 MDHEN and CDR2 SYDVKM. CDR3 length equals 14 residues. The CDR3 region has the DNA TGTGCCAGCAGTCCCTACTCAGGGACAGGGAGAGCTTTCTTT. Residues: CASSPYSGTGRAFF.

This CDR3 is CASKDRGQDYGYTF. CDR3 DNA: TGCGCCAGCAAGGACAGGGGGCAGGACTATGGCTACACCTTC. This chain uses TRBV10-2 with TRBJ1-2, with 11 nucleotides matching TRBD1. Germline CDR1 reads WSHSY; CDR2 reads SAAADI. CDR3 length: 14 residues. V shed 7 bases and J 3 bases; nucleotides not matched to a gene: 4.

The table lists this clone with a few counts. This chain uses TRBV27 with TRBJ2-7; 8 positions agree with TRBD2. Looked up from germline, CDR1 is MNHEY and CDR2 is SMNVEV (reference sequence). CDR3 length: 15 residues. V gave up 1 base and J gave up 1 base; unmatched junction bases: 3. The CDR3 loop is CASSLFTGGSYEQYF. The DNA for the CDR3 is TGTGCCAGCAGTTTATTCACGGGAGGGTCCTACGAGCAGTACTTC.

The chain couples TRBV28 to TRBJ2-7; a possible D gene is TRBD2 (5 bases). The V gene's germline CDR1 is MDHEN and CDR2 SYDVKM. The CDR3 extends over 16 amino acids. Trimming removed 6 bases at V and 0 bases at J, with 18 bases between. CDR3 sequence: CASREAQTTLSYEQYF. As DNA, the CDR3 is TGTGCCAGCAGAGAGGCCCAGACTACACTCTCCTACGAGCAGTACTTC.

This clone has at least ten counts. The J gene is TRBJ2-7, the V gene TRBV27, with D uncertain. V lost 5 bases and J 3 bases, leaving 11 bases between the germline ends. Germline values: CDR1 MNHEY, CDR2 SMNVEV (reference sequence). The CDR3 contains 13 residues. DNA of the CDR3: TGTGCCAGCAGTCTTCAGGCCGGCTACGAGCAGTACTTC. This sequence encodes CASSLQAGYEQYF.